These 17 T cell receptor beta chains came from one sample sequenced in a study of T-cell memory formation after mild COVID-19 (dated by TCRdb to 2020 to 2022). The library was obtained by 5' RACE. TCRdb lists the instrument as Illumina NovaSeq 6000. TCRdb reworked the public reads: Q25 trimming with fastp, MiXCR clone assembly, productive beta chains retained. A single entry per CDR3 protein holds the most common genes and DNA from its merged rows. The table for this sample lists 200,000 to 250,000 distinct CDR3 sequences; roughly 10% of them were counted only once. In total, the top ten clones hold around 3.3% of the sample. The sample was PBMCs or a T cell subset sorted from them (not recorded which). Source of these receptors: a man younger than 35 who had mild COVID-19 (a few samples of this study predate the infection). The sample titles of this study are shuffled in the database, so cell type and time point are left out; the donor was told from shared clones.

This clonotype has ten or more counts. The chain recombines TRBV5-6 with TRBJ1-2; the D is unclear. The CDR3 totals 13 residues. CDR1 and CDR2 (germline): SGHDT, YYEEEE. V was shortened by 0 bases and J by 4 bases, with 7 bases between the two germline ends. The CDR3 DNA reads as TGTGCCAGCAGCTTGGATTCCGGCTATGGCTACACCTTC. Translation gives CASSLDSGYGYTF.

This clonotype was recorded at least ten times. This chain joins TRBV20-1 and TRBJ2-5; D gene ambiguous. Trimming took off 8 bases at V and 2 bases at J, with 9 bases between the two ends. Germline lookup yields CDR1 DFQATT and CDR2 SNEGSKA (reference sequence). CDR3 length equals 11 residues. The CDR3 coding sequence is TGCAGTCCTGAGTTACAAGAGACCCAGTACTTC. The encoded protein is CSPELQETQYF.

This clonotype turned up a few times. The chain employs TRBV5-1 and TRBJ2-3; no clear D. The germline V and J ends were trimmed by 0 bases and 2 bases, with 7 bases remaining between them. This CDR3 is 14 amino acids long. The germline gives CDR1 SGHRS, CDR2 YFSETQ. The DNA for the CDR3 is TGCGCCAGCAGCTTGGGGGCGAACACAGATACGCAGTATTTT. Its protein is CASSLGANTDTQYF.

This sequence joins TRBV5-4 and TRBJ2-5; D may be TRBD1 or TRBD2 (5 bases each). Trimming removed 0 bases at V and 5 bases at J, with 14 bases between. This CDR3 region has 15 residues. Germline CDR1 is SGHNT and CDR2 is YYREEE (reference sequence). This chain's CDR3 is CASSLEPGPGETQYF. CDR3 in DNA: TGTGCCAGCAGCTTGGAACCGGGGCCAGGGGAGACCCAGTACTTC.

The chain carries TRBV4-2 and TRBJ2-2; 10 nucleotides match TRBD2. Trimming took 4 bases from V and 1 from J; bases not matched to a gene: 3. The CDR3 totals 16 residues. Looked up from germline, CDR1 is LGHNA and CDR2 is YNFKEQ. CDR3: CASSPLAGVNTGELFF. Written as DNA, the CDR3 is TGTGCCAGCAGCCCTCTAGCGGGGGTGAACACCGGGGAGCTGTTTTTT.

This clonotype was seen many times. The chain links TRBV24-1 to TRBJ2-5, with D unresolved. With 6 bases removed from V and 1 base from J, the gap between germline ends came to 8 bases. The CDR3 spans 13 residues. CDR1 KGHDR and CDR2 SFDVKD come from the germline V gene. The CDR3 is CATSPLGQETQYF. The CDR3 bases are TGTGCCACCAGTCCCCTTGGCCAAGAGACCCAGTACTTC.

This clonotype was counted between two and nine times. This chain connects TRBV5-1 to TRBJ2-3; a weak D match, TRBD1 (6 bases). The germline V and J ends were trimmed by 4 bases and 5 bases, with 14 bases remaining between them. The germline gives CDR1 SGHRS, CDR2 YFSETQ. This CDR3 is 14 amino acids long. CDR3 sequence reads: CASSEGQTVDTQYF. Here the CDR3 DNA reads TGCGCCAGCAGCGAGGGACAAACGGTAGATACGCAGTATTTT.

The CDR3, as DNA: TGTGCCTGGAGAATACAGGGGCGCGATCCCTATGGCTACACCTTC. It is translated as CAWRIQGRDPYGYTF. The rearrangement links TRBV30 to TRBJ1-2; 7 nucleotides line up with TRBD1. This CDR3 contains 15 residues. Trimming at V came to 3 bases and at J to 4 bases, leaving 11 bases not matched to a gene. The germline gives CDR1 GTSNPN, CDR2 SVGIG (reference sequence).

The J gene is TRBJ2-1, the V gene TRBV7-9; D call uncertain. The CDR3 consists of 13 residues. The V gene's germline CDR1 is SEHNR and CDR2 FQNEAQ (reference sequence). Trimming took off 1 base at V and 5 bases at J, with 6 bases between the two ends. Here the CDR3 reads CASSLGINNEQFF. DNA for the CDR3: TGTGCCAGCAGCTTAGGGATTAACAATGAGCAGTTCTTC.

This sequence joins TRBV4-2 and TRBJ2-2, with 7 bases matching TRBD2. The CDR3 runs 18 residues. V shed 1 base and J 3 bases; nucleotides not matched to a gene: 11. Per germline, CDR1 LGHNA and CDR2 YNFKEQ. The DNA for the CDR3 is TGTGCCAGCAGCCAAGGTTTGTCGGGAGGCAGCGACACCGGGGAGCTGTTTTTT. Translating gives CASSQGLSGGSDTGELFF.

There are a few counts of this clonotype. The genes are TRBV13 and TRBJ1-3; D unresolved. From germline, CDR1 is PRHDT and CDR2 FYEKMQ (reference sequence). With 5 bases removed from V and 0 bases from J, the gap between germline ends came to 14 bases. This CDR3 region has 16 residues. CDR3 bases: TGTGCCAGCAGCCTCCACCCAGGTTCCTCTGGAAACACCATATATTTT. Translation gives CASSLHPGSSGNTIYF. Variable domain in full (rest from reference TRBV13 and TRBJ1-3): AAGVIQSPRHLIKEKRETATLKCYPIPRHDTVYWYQQGPGQDPQFLISFYEKMQSDKGSIPDRFSAQQFSDYHSELNMSSLELGDSALYFCASSLHPGSSGNTIYFGEGSWLTVV.

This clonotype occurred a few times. In nucleotides, the CDR3 is TGTGCCATCAGTGAGGGGGGGGCCCAAGAGACCCAGTACTTC. It yields the protein CAISEGGAQETQYF. The genes are TRBV10-3 and TRBJ2-5; D perhaps matches TRBD2 (7 bases). Trimming removed 2 bases from V and 1 base from J, with 8 bases in between. The CDR3 spans 14 residues. Germline V gene sequence: CDR1 ENHRY, CDR2 SYGVKD.

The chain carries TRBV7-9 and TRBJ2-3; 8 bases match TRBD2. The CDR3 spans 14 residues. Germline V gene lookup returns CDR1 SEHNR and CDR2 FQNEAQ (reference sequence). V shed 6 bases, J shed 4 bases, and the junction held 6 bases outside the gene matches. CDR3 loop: CASRTGGFPDTQYF. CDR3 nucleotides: TGTGCCAGCAGGACGGGAGGGTTCCCAGATACGCAGTATTTT.

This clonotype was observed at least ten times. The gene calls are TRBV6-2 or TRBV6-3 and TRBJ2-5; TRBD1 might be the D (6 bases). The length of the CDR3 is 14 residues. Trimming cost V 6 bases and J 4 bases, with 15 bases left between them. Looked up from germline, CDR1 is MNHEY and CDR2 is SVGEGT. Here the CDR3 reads CASSPGHTSETQYF. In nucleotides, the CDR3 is TGTGCCAGCAGCCCGGGACACACCTCAGAGACCCAGTACTTC.

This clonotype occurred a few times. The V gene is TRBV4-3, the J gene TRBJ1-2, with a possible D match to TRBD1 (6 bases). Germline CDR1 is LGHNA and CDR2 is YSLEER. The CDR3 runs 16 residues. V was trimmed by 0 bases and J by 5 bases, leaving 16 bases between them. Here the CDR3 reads CASSQDRTAGRYGYTF. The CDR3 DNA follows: TGCGCCAGCAGCCAAGACCGGACAGCCGGGAGGTATGGCTACACCTTC.

The CDR3 coding sequence is TGTGCCAGCAGCGTAAATGGACGGCTAGGGGCTAGCACAGATACGCAGTATTTT. This translates into CASSVNGRLGASTDTQYF. This chain connects TRBV9 to TRBJ2-3; D may be TRBD1 (5 bases). The CDR3 length is 18 residues. V lost 1 base to trimming and J lost 0 bases, with 18 bases between them. Germline-derived CDR1 and CDR2 are SGDLS and YYNGEE.

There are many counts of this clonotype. The DNA for the CDR3 is TGTGCCAGCAGCTCTGGGGGTGGCGAGCAGTACGTC. Protein: CASSSGGGEQYV. This chain joins TRBV6-5 and TRBJ2-7; D might be TRBD1 or TRBD2, each matching 5 bases. CDR1 MNHEY and CDR2 SVGAGI come from the germline V gene. This CDR3 is built from 12 residues. V was clipped by 6 bases and J by 6 bases, with 12 bases between them.